This T cell receptor beta chain emerged from a study of blood T cells in healthy people across ages. Overall study: Through template switching, about one barcoded beta molecule was captured per two T cells, as measured in model experiments. General observations from the study: Donor CMV status was unknown, possibly confounding expanded clonotype changes.

A word on this clonotype: Its antigen is currently unknown.

The V and J ends lost 3 bases and 0 bases, in that order; junction bases with no gene match: 6. Germline V gene lookup returns CDR1 MGHDK and CDR2 SYGVNS. The CDR3 runs 16 residues. A sample-barcoded 5' primer and a J-beta primer mix were used in a second PCR of roughly 7 to 11 cycles. TCRdb re-called the 5' RACE reads through MiXCR, storing one row per CDR3 protein. Among about 780,000 distinct CDR3 sequences listed, 62% were seen once. Material for sequencing was blood. The chain carries TRBV25-1 and TRBJ1-1, with TRBD1 identical over 8 bases. This receptor was taken from a man between 25 and 39 years old in good health. The CDR3 loop is CASSDPSGGLNTEAFF. CDR3 sequence (DNA): TGTGCCAGCAGTGACCCCTCAGGGGGCCTGAACACTGAAGCTTTCTTT.